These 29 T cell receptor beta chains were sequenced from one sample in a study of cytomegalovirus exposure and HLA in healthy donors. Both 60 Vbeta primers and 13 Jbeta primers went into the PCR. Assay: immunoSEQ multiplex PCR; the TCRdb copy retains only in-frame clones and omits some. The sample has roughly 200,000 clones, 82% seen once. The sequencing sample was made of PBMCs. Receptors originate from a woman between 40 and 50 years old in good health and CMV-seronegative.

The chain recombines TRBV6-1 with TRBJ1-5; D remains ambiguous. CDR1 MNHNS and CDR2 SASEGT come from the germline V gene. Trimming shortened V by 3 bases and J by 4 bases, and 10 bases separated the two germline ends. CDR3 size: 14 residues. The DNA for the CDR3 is TGTGCCAGCAGTGATTACAGATGGAATCAGCCCCAGCATTTT. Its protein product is CASSDYRWNQPQHF.

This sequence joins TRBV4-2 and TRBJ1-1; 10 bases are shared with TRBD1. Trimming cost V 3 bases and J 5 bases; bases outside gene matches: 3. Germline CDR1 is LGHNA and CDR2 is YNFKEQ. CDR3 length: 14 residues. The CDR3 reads CASSHPDRGTEAFF. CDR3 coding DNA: TGTGCCAGCAGCCACCCGGACAGGGGGACTGAAGCTTTCTTT.

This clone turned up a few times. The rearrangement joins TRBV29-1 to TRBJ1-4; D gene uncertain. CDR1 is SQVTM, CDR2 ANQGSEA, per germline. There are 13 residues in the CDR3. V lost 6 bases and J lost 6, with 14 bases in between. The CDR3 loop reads CSVAGHGDEKLFF. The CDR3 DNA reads TGCAGCGTGGCCGGCCATGGAGATGAAAAACTGTTTTTT.

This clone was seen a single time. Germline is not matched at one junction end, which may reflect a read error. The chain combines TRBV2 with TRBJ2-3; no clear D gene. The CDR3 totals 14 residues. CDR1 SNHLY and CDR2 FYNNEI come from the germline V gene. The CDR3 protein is CASSGLVSVYMAPF. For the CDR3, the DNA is TGTGCCAGCAGTGGTCTAGTATCCGTCTACATGGCCCCTTTT. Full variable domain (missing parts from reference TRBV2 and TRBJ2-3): EPEVTQTPSHQVTQMGQEVILRCVPISNHLYFYWYRQILGQKVEFLVSFYNNEISEKSEIFDDQFSVERPDGSNFTLKIRSTKLEDSAMYFCASSGLVSVYMAPFGPGTRLTVL.

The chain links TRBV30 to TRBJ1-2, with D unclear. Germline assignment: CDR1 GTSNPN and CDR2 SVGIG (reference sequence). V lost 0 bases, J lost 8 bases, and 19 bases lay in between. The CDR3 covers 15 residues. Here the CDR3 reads CAWSVGFVAAQGYTF. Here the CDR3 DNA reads TGTGCCTGGAGTGTTGGTTTTGTGGCGGCGCAAGGCTACACCTTC. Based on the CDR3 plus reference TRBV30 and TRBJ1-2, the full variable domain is SQTIHQWPATLVQPVGSPLSLECTVEGTSNPNLYWYRQAAGRGLQLLFYSVGIGQISSEVPQNLSASRPQDRQFILSSKKLLLSDSGFYLCAWSVGFVAAQGYTFGSGTRLTVV.

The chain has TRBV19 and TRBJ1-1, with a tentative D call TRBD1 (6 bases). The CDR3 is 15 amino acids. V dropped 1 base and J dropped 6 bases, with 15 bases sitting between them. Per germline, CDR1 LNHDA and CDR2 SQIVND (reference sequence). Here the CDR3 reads CASSIGAGQGSEAFF. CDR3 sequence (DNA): TGTGCCAGTAGTATAGGTGCAGGGCAGGGGTCTGAAGCTTTCTTT.

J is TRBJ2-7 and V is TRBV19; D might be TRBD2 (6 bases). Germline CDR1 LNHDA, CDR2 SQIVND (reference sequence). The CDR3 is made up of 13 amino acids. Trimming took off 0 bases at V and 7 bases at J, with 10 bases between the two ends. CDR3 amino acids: CASSIDGGTEQYF. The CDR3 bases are TGTGCCAGTAGTATAGATGGGGGGACTGAGCAGTACTTC.

Here the CDR3 reads CASRESPGGQTGELFF. The CDR3 DNA reads TGTGCCAGCAGGGAATCTCCCGGGGGACAGACCGGGGAGCTGTTTTTT. The chain uses TRBV6-1 and TRBJ2-2; D is perhaps TRBD1 (7 bases). The CDR3 has 16 residues. Germline CDR1 is MNHNS and CDR2 is SASEGT. Trimming removed 6 bases at V and 5 bases at J, with 19 bases between.

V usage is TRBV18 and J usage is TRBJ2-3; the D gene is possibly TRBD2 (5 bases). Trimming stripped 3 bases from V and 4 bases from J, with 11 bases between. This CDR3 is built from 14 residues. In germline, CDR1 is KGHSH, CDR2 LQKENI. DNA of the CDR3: TGTGCCAGCTCACCGTCCGGGGTTGCAGATACGCAGTATTTT. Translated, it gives CASSPSGVADTQYF.

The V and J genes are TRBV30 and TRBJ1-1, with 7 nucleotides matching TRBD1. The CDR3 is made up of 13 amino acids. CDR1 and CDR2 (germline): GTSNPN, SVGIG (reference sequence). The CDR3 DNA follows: TGTACCTTGACAGGGACCATGAACACTGAAGCTTTCTTT. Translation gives CTLTGTMNTEAFF.

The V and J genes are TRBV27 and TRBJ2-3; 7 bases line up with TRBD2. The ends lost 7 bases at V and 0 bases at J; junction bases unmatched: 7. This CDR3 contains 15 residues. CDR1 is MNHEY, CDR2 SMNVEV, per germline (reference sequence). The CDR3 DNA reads TGTGCCAGCACCGATAGCGGGTCTAGCACAGATACGCAGTATTTT. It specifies CASTDSGSSTDTQYF.

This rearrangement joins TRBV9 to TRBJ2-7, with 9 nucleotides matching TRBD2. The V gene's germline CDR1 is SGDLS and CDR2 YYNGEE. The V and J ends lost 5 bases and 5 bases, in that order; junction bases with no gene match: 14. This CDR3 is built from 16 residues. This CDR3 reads CASSGGFSGSENEQYF. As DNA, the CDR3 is TGTGCCAGCAGTGGGGGTTTTAGCGGGAGCGAAAACGAGCAGTACTTC.

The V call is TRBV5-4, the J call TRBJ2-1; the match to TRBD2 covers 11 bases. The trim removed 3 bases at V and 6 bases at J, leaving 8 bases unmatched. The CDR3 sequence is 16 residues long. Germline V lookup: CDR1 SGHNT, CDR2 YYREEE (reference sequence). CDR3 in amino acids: CASSSRTSGLVNEQFF. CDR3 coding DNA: TGTGCCAGCAGCTCTAGGACTAGCGGGCTTGTCAATGAGCAGTTCTTC.

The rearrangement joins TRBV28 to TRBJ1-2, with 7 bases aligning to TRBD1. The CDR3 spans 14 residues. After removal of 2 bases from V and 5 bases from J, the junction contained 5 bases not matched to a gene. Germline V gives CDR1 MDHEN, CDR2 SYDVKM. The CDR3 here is CASSLTTGVYGYTF. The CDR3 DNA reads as TGTGCCAGCAGTTTAACCACAGGGGTATATGGCTACACCTTC.

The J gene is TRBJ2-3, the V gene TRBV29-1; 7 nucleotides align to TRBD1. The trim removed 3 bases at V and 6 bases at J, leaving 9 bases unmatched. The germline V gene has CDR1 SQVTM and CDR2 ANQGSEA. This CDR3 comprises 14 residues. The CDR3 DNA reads TGCAGCGTTGAGGGCAACAGGGGTTTTGATACGCAGTATTTT. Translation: CSVEGNRGFDTQYF.

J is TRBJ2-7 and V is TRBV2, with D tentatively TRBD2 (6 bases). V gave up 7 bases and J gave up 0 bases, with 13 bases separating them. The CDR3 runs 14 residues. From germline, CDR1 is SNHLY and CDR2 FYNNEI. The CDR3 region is CASIDGGLSYEQYF. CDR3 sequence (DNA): TGTGCCAGCATTGACGGGGGTCTCTCCTACGAGCAGTACTTC.

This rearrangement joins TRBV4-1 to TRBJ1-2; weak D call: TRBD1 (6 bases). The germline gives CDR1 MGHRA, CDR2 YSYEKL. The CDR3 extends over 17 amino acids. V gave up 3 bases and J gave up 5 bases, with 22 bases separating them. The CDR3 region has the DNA TGCGCCAGCAGCCATCCTAGAGGGCAGGGGAATTTATATGGCTACACCTTC. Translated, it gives CASSHPRGQGNLYGYTF.

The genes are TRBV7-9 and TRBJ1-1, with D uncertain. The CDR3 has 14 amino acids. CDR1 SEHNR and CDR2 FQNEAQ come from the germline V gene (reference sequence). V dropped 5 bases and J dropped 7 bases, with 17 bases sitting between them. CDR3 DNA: TGTGCCAGCAGCCGTGTCGGGGATCCCCTTGAAGCTTTCTTT. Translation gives CASSRVGDPLEAFF.

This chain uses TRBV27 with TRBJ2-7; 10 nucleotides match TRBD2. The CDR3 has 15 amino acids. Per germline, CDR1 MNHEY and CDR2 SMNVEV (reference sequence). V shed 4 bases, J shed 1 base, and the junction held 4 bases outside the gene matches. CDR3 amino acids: CASSSGTSVSYEQYF. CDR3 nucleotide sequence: TGTGCCAGCAGTTCCGGGACTAGCGTTTCCTACGAGCAGTACTTC.

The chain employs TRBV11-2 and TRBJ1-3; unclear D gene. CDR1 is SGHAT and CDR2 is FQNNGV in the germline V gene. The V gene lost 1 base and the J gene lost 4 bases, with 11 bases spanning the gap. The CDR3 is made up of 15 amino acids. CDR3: CASSLARGRGNTIYF. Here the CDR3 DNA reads TGTGCCAGCAGCTTAGCCCGCGGCCGCGGAAACACCATATATTTT.

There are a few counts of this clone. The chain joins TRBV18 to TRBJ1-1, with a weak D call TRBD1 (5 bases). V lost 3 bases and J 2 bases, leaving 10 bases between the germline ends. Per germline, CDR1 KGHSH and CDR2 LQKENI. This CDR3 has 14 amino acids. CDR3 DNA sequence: TGTGCCAGCTCACCGAAACGGACAAACACTGAAGCTTTCTTT. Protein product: CASSPKRTNTEAFF.

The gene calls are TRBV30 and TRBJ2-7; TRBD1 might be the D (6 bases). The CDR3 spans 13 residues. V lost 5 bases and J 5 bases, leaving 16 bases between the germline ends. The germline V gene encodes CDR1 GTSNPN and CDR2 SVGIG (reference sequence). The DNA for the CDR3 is TGTGCCTGGGGCGACAGGCCCGTGAACGAGCAGTACTTC. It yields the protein CAWGDRPVNEQYF.

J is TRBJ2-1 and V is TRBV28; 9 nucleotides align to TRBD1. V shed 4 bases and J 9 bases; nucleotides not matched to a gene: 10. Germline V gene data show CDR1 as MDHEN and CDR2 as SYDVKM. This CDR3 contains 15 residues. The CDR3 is CASSSTGTGLAEQFF. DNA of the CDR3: TGTGCCAGCAGTTCGACCGGGACAGGGCTGGCTGAGCAGTTCTTC. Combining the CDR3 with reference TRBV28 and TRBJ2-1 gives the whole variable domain DVKVTQSSRYLVKRTGEKVFLECVQDMDHENMFWYRQDPGLGLRLIYFSYDVKMKEKGDIPEGYSVSREKKERFSLILESASTNQTSMYLCASSSTGTGLAEQFFGPGTRLTVL.

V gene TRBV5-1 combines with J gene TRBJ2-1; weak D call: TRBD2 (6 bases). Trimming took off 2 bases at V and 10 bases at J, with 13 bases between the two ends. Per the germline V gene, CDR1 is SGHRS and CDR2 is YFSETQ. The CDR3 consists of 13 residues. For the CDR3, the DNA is TGCGCCAGCAGCTTCGCGCCGGACTACGAGCAGTTCTTC. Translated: CASSFAPDYEQFF.

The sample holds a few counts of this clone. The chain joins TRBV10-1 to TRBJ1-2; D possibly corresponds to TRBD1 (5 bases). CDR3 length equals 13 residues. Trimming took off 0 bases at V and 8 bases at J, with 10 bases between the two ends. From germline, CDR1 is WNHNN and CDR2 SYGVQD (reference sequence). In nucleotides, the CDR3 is TGCGCCAGCAGTGAGTCGGGGGGTCAAGGCTACACCTTC. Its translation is CASSESGGQGYTF.

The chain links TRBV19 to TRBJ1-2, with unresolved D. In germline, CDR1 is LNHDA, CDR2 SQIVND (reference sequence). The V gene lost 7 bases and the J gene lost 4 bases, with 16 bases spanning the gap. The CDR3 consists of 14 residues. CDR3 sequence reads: CASTPSGLVYGYTF. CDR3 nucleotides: TGTGCCAGTACCCCCAGCGGGCTCGTCTATGGCTACACCTTC. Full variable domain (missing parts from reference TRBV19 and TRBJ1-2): DGGITQSPKYLFRKEGQNVTLSCEQNLNHDAMYWYRQDPGQGLRLIYYSQIVNDFQKGDIAEGYSVSREKKESFPLTVTSAQKNPTAFYLCASTPSGLVYGYTFGSGTRLTVV.

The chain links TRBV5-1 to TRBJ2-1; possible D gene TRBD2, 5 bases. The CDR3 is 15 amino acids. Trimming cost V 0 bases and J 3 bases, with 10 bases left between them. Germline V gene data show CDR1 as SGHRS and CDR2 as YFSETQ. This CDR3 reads CASSLGAGYYNEQFF. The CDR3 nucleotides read TGCGCCAGCAGCTTGGGGGCGGGCTACTACAATGAGCAGTTCTTC.

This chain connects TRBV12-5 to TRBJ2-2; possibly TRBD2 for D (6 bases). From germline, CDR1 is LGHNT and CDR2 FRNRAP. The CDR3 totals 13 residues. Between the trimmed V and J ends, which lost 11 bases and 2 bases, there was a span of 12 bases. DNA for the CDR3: TGTGCTTCCGGGACTGTAAACACCGGGGAGCTGTTTTTT. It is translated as CASGTVNTGELFF.

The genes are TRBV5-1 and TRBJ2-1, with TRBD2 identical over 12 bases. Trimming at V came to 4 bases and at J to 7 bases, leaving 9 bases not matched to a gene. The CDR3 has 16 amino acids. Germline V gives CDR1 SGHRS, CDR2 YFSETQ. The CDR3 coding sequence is TGCGCCAGCAGCCTTCAGACTAGCGGGAGAGGAAATGAGCAGTTCTTC. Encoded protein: CASSLQTSGRGNEQFF.